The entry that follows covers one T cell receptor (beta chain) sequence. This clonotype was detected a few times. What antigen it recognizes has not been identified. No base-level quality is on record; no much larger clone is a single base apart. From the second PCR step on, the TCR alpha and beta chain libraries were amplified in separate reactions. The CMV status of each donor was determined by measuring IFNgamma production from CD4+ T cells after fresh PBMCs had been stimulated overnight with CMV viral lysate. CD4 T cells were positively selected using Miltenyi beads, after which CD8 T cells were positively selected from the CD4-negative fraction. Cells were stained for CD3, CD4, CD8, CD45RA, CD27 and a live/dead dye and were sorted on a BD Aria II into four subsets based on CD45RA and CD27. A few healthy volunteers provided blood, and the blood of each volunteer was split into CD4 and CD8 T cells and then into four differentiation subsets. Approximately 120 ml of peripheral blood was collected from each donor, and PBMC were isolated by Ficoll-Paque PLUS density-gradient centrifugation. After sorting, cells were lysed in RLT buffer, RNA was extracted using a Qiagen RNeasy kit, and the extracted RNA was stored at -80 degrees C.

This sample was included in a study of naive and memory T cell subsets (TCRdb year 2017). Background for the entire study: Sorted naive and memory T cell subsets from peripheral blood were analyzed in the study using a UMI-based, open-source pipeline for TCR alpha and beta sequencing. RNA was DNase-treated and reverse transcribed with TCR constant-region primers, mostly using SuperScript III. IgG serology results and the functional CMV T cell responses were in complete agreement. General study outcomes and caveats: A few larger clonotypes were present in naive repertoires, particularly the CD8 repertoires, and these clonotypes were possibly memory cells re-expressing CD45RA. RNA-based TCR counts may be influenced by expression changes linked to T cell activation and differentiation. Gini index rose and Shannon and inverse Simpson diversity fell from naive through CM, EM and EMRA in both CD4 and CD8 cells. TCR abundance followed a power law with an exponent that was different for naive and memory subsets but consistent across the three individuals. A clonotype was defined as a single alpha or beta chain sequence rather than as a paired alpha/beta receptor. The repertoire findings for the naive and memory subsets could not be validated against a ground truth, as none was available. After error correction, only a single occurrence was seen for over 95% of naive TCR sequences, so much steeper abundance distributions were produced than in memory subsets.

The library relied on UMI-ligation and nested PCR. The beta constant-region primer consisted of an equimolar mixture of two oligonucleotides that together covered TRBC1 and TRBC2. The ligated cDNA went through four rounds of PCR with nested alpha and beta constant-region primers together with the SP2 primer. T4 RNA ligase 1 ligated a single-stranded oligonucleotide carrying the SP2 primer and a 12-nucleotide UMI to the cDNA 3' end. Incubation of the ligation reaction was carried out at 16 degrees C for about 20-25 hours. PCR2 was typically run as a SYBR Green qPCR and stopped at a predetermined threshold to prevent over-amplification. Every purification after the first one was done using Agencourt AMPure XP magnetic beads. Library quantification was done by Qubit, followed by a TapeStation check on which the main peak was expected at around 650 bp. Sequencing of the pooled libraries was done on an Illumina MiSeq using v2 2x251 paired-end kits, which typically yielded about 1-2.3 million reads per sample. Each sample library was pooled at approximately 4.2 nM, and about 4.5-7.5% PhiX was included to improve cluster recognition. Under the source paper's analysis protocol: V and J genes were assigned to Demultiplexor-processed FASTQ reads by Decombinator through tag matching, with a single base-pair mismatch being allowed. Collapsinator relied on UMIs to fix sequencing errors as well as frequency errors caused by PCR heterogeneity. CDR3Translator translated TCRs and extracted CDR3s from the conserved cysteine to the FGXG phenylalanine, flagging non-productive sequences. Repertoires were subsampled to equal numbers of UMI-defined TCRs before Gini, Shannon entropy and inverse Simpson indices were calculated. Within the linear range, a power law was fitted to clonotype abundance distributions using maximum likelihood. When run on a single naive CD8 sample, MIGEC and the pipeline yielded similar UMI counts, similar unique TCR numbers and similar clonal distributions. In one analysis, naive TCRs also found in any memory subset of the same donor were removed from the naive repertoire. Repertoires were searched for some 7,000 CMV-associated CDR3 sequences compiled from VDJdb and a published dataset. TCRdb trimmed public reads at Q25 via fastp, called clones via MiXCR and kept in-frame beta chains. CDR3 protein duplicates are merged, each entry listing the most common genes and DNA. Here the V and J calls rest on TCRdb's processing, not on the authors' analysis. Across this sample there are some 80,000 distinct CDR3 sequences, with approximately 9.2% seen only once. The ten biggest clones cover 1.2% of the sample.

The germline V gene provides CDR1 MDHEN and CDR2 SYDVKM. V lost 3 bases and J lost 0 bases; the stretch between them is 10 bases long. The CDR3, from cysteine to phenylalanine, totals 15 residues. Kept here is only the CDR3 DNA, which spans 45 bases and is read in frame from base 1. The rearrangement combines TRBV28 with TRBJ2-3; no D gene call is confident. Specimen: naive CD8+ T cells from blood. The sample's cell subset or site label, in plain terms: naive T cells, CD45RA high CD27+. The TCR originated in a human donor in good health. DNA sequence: TGTGCCAGCAGTTTGGGGTTCTCTAGCACAGATACGCAGTATTTT. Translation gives CASSLGFSSTDTQYF.